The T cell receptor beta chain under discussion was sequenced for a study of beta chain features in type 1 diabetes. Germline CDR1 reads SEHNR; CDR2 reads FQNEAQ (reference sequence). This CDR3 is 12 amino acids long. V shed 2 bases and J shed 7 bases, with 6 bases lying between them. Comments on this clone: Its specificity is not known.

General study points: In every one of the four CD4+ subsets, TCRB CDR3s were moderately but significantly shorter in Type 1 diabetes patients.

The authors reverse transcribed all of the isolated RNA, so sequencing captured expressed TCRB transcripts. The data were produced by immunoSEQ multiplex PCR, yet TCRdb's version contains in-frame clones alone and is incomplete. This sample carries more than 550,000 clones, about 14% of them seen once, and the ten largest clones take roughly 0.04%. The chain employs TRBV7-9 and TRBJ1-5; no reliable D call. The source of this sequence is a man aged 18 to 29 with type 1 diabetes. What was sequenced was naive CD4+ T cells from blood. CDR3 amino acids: CASSLNGQPQHF. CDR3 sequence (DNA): TGTGCCAGCAGCTTAAATGGGCAGCCCCAGCATTTT.